This T cell receptor (beta chain) emerged from a study of blood T cell repertoires in COVID-19. Study overall: Acute-phase and convalescent COVID-19 samples originated in the United States, Italy and Spain. Sources were T cells, B-cell-depleted T cells, or PBMCs; the material itself was cDNA or gDNA.

Germline assignment: CDR1 SGHKS and CDR2 YYEKEE (reference sequence). CDR3 length: 15 amino acids. V shed 2 bases and J shed 1 base, with 13 bases lying between them. The Seattle site enrolled patients during active infection and followed them longitudinally. Original data processing: From reference gene primer amplification, estimates of nucleated cell counts were derived. Measured with immunoSEQ multiplex PCR; TCRdb has only the in-frame clones, and not every one. V and J calls and clone size are copied from that table; D and trimming were computed from the DNA. The data hold over 200,000 clones, with approximately 90% observed a single time.

Input material: peripheral blood. The chain links TRBV5-5 to TRBJ2-7; perhaps TRBD1 as D (6 bases). This clonotype was sampled from a man aged 25-45 years with COVID-19, enrolled during active disease. CDR3 region: CASSFLGAKSYEQYF. The CDR3 bases are TGTGCCAGCAGCTTCCTGGGGGCGAAGTCCTACGAGCAGTACTTC.